Each of the 7 T cell receptor beta chains below was sequenced from the same sample in a study of cytomegalovirus exposure and HLA in healthy donors. The study ran its PCR with 60 Vbeta and 13 Jbeta primers. Produced via immunoSEQ multiplex PCR; TCRdb's table is partial and in-frame only. The sample carries more than 65,000 clones, 74% recorded once. The material sequenced was PBMCs. These receptors all stem from a woman aged 55-69 years in good health and CMV-seropositive.

V usage is TRBV25-1 and J usage is TRBJ1-1; TRBD1 aligns across 8 bases. The germline V gene has CDR1 MGHDK and CDR2 SYGVNS. V was pared by 2 bases and J by 5 bases, with 7 bases of the junction left unmatched. The CDR3 spans 15 residues. The CDR3 nucleotides read TGTGCCAGCAGTGAAACCTGGACAGGGAAGACTGAAGCTTTCTTT. Translation: CASSETWTGKTEAFF.

This sequence joins TRBV5-4 and TRBJ1-5; possible D gene TRBD1, 5 bases. In germline, CDR1 is SGHNT, CDR2 YYREEE (reference sequence). CDR3 length equals 16 residues. The ends were cut back, 0 bases at V and 2 bases at J, with 12 bases in the middle. The CDR3 DNA sequence: TGTGCCAGCAGCTTGGGGGGGGGAAAAGGCAATCAGCCCCAGCATTTT. It encodes CASSLGGGKGNQPQHF.

This clone occurred a few times. The V call is TRBV11-2, the J call TRBJ2-1; TRBD2 matches 11 bases. CDR1 SGHAT and CDR2 FQNNGV come from the germline V gene. The CDR3 loop spans 15 amino acids. Trimming cost V 6 bases and J 7 bases; bases outside gene matches: 8. CDR3 sequence reads: CASRTLAGAGNEQFF. CDR3 nucleotides: TGTGCCAGCAGAACACTAGCGGGAGCTGGAAATGAGCAGTTCTTC.

The J gene is TRBJ2-7, the V gene TRBV6-5, with 7 nucleotides matching TRBD1. The CDR3 is 11 amino acids. From germline, CDR1 is MNHEY and CDR2 SVGAGI. Unmatched junction bases numbered 4, after V lost 8 bases and J lost 6 bases. The CDR3 DNA reads TGTGCCAGCTCCCCAGGGGGCGAGCAGTACTTC. This codes for CASSPGGEQYF.

The J gene is TRBJ1-4, the V gene TRBV5-1, with D hard to call. Per the germline V gene, CDR1 is SGHRS and CDR2 is YFSETQ. This CDR3 comprises 13 residues. V lost 4 bases and J 4 bases, leaving 8 bases between the germline ends. CDR3 sequence reads: CASSPGSNEKLFF. The CDR3 bases are TGCGCCAGCAGCCCCGGGAGTAATGAAAAACTGTTTTTT.

V is TRBV29-1 and J is TRBJ2-3; 9 nucleotides agree with TRBD2. CDR3 size: 15 residues. The junction had 6 bases not matched to a gene; V was cut back by 4 bases and J by 1 base. CDR1 SQVTM and CDR2 ANQGSEA come from the germline V gene. The CDR3 region is CSVVGGGARTDTQYF. The CDR3, as DNA: TGCAGCGTTGTTGGCGGGGGGGCGCGCACAGATACGCAGTATTTT.

The gene calls are TRBV6-5 and TRBJ1-1, with TRBD1 matching 7 bases. The CDR3 extends over 13 amino acids. V dropped 5 bases and J dropped 5; count of bases not matched to a gene: 5. Germline V CDR1 and CDR2: MNHEY, SVGAGI. Here the CDR3 reads CASSETGRTEAFF. CDR3 nucleotide sequence: TGTGCCAGCAGTGAGACAGGGCGGACTGAAGCTTTCTTT.